The 15 T cell receptor beta chains in this list originate from one sample, sequenced in a study of T-cell reconstitution after alpha-beta-depleted transplantation in children (TCRdb year 2016). The protocol used for the library was PCR. Instrument used: Illumina HiSeq 2500. TCR libraries were prepared with molecular barcoding, using unique molecular identifiers to normalize TCRbeta repertoire quantification. The public reads were run again by TCRdb, first through fastp at Q25 and then through MiXCR, and only productive beta chains were kept. Rows merge per CDR3 protein into single entries with the most common DNA and genes. For this sample there are more than 450,000 distinct CDR3 sequences; about 16% appear just once. Together, the top ten hold around 3.3% of the sample. Sequences were derived from PBMCs from the stem cell graft donor, sampled from the stem cell graft. All receptors derive from a human donor who donated a stem cell graft to a child with acute lymphoblastic leukemia.

V gene TRBV24-1 combines with J gene TRBJ2-1; D gene unclear. Trimming pared 4 bases from V and 4 bases from J, leaving 10 bases between. CDR3 length equals 14 residues. Germline CDR1 reads KGHDR; CDR2 reads SFDVKD. CDR3 nucleotide sequence: TGTGCCACCAGTGACGCCCTCCCATACAATGAGCAGTTCTTC. It is translated as CATSDALPYNEQFF.

V gene TRBV7-2 combines with J gene TRBJ1-1; no firm D call. CDR1 and CDR2 (germline): SGHTA, FQGNSA. CDR3 size: 15 residues. Trimming pared 0 bases from V and 4 bases from J, leaving 12 bases between. Here the CDR3 DNA reads TGTGCCAGCAGCTTAGCAGACCAGCCTGCCACTGAAGCTTTCTTT. The encoded protein is CASSLADQPATEAFF. The full variable domain, rest sourced from reference TRBV7-2 and TRBJ1-1, is GAGVSQSPSNKVTEKGKDVELRCDPISGHTALYWYRQSLGQGLEFLIYFQGNSAPDKSGLPSDRFSAERTGGSVSTLTIQRTQQEDSAVYLCASSLADQPATEAFFGQGTRLTVV.

The chain recombines TRBV15 with TRBJ2-2; D may be TRBD1 (5 bases). This CDR3 has 15 amino acids. Germline V CDR1 and CDR2: LNHNV, YYDKDF (reference sequence). The V end lost 5 bases, the J end lost 3 bases, and 13 bases lay between the germline ends. CDR3 sequence: CATSLRQGDTGELFF. CDR3 sequence (DNA): TGTGCCACCAGCCTCCGGCAGGGCGACACCGGGGAGCTGTTTTTT.

The genes are TRBV5-1 and TRBJ2-1, with TRBD1 matching 7 bases. Trimming removed 0 bases from V and 10 bases from J; junction bases left unmatched: 4. Germline CDR1 is SGHRS and CDR2 is YFSETQ. CDR3 length: 13 residues. CDR3 nucleotides: TGCGCCAGCAGCTTGGGGGACAGTCGGGAGCAGTTCTTC. Its translation is CASSLGDSREQFF. The complete variable domain, with remaining parts taken from reference TRBV5-1 and TRBJ2-1, reads KAGVTQTPRYLIKTRGQQVTLSCSPISGHRSVSWYQQTPGQGLQFLFEYFSETQRNKGNFPGRFSGRQFSNSRSEMNVSTLELGDSALYLCASSLGDSREQFFGPGTRLTVL.

This clonotype has a handful of counts. The genes are TRBV5-1 and TRBJ2-1; D is unclear. Trimming pared 4 bases from V and 5 bases from J, leaving 10 bases between. This CDR3 has 13 residues. Looked up from germline, CDR1 is SGHRS and CDR2 is YFSETQ. CDR3 in amino acids: CASSPLRDNEQFF. The DNA for the CDR3 is TGCGCCAGCAGCCCCTTAAGAGACAATGAGCAGTTCTTC.

This clonotype was detected a few times. V gene TRBV11-2 combines with J gene TRBJ2-1; no clear D. The CDR3 runs to 12 residues. Germline CDR1 and CDR2: SGHAT and FQNNGV. V was cut by 0 bases and J by 12 bases, with 9 bases left in between. The CDR3 nucleotides are TGTGCCAGCAGCTTAGATTTCCTGGGGCAGTTCTTC. This sequence encodes CASSLDFLGQFF.

Comments on this clonotype: The junction shows a germline mismatch at one end, possibly a read error. The chain employs TRBV7-8 and TRBJ1-3; D possibly corresponds to TRBD1 (5 bases). Germline values: CDR1 SGHVS, CDR2 FQNEAQ. The CDR3 contains 17 residues. The chain's CDR3 is CASSFSGISSSGNAIYF. CDR3 DNA: TGTGCCAGCAGCTTCTCAGGGATATCTTCTTCGGGAAACGCCATATATTTT.

A few counts support this clonotype. The chain couples TRBV12-3 or TRBV12-4 to TRBJ2-1; TRBD2 matches at 8 bases. The CDR3 is 13 residues long. Unmatched junction bases numbered 7, after V lost 7 bases and J lost 8 bases. The CDR3 spells CASTTGTRDEQFF. The CDR3 DNA reads TGTGCCAGCACGACCGGGACTAGGGATGAGCAGTTCTTC.

The chain has TRBV12-3 or TRBV12-4 and TRBJ2-1; D possibly matches TRBD1 or TRBD2 (5 bases each). V was cut by 6 bases and J by 9 bases, with 9 bases left in between. CDR3 length: 11 amino acids. The CDR3: CASSRDPEQFF. As DNA, the CDR3 is TGTGCCAGCAGCCGGGACCCTGAGCAGTTCTTC.

The genes are TRBV12-3 or TRBV12-4 and TRBJ2-2, with D tentatively TRBD2 (6 bases). V lost 3 bases and J 2 bases, leaving 19 bases between the germline ends. The CDR3 runs 18 residues. The CDR3 region is CASSFWGRSGLNTGELFF. The CDR3 bases are TGTGCCAGCAGTTTTTGGGGGAGAAGCGGGCTTAACACCGGGGAGCTGTTTTTT.

V and J are TRBV15 and TRBJ2-1; 9 nucleotides line up with TRBD2. V trimming: 8 bases; J trimming: 1 base; junction bases outside the gene matches: 6. Germline V gene lookup returns CDR1 LNHNV and CDR2 YYDKDF (reference sequence). The CDR3 sequence is 15 residues long. In DNA form, the CDR3 reads TGTGCCACCCAGCGGGGGGAAGGGTCCTACAATGAGCAGTTCTTC. This encodes CATQRGEGSYNEQFF. Full variable domain (outside the CDR3, taken from reference TRBV15 and TRBJ2-1): DAMVIQNPRYQVTQFGKPVTLSCSQTLNHNVMYWYQQKSSQAPKLLFHYYDKDFNNEADTPDNFQSRRPNTSFCFLDIRSPGLGDTAMYLCATQRGEGSYNEQFFGPGTRLTVL.

This chain connects TRBV5-1 to TRBJ2-7; 10 nucleotides agree with TRBD2. This CDR3 contains 15 residues. The germline V gene encodes CDR1 SGHRS and CDR2 YFSETQ. The V and J ends lost 0 bases and 6 bases, in that order; junction bases with no gene match: 6. The DNA for the CDR3 is TGCGCCAGCAGCTTGGAGGGACTAGCGACATCCGAGCAGTACTTC. This encodes CASSLEGLATSEQYF.

This chain joins TRBV12-1 and TRBJ2-2; the DNA was not compared with TRBD2, the D call given in the table. TRBV12-1 is recorded as a pseudogene. The CDR3 extends over 24 amino acids. CDR3 amino acids: CASSFPPPVTSGRKGRRDTGELFF. For the CDR3, the DNA is TGTGCCAGCAGCTTTCCCCCACCGGTCACTAGCGGGAGGAAAGGGCGACGAGACACCGGGGAGCTGTTTTTT.

The chain links TRBV11-1 to TRBJ2-1, with D unresolved. This CDR3 contains 13 residues. Germline V lookup: CDR1 SGHAT, CDR2 FQDESV (reference sequence). With 5 bases removed from V and 9 bases from J, the gap between germline ends came to 14 bases. CDR3: CASSPAPAPEQFF. CDR3 nucleotides: TGTGCCAGCAGCCCCGCCCCAGCTCCTGAGCAGTTCTTC.

The CDR3 nucleotides read TGTGCCAGCAGTTTGGGGCGCGGGACAGTAAATGAAAAACTGTTTTTT. Encoded protein: CASSLGRGTVNEKLFF. The V and J genes are TRBV12-3 or TRBV12-4 and TRBJ1-4, with 7 bases aligning to TRBD1. The CDR3 covers 16 residues. J was trimmed by 5 bases and V by 3 bases; bases with no gene match: 9.